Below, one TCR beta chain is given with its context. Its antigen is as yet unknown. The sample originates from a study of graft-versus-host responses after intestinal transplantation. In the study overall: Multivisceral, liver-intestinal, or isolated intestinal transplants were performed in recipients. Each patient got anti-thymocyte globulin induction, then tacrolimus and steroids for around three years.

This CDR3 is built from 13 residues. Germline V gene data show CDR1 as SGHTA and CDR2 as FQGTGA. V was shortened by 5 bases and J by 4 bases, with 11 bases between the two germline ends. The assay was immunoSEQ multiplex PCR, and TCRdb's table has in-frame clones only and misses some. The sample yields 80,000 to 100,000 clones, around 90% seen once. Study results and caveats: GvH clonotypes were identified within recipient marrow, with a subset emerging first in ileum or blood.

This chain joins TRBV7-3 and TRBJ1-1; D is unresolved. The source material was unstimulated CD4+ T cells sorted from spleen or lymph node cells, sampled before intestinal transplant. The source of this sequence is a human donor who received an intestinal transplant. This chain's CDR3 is CASSQEEGTEAFF. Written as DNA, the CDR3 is TGTGCCAGCAGCCAAGAGGAAGGCACTGAAGCTTTCTTT.